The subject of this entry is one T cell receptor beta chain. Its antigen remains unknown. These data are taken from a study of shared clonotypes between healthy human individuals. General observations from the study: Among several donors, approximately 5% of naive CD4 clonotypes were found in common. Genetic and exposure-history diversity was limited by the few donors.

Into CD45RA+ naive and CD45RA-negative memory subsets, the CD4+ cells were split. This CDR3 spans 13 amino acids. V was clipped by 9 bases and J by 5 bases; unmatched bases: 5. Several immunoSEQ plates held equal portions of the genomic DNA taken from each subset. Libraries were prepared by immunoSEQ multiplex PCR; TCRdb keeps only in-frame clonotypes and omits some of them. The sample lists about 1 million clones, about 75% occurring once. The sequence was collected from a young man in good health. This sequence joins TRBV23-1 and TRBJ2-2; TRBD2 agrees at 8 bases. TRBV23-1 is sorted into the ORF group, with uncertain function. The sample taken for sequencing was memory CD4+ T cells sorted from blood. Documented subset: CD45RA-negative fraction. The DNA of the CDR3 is TGCGCCAGGTTGGGACTAGTGACCGGGGAGCTGTTTTTT. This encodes CARLGLVTGELFF.